The clone carrying this T cell receptor (beta chain) was recorded a few times. Its antigen remains unidentified. Cells sorted as Tregs were CD4+, CD25+ and CD127-/low. The CDR3 covers 11 residues. V was shortened by 1 base and J by 2 bases, with 0 bases between the two germline ends. The germline CDR1 and CDR2 sequences are SGHKS and YYEKEE (reference sequence). Full-length variable regions came from constant-region reverse primers plus semi-nested Nested Universal Primer A PCR. Each CDR3 protein gets one entry after TCRdb re-called the 5' RACE reads with MiXCR. Counted here are approximately 40,000 distinct CDR3 sequences, 20% to 25% occurring once; the ten biggest clones make up less than 5%. General study results and limits: Tumor Treg TCRs overlapped most with tumor naive CD4+ cells. Whole repertoires were not studied in the larger cohort, only one V-J beta rearrangement. In terms of TCR gene usage, tumor memory CD4+ T cells clustered together with blood and lymph node memory CD4+ cells, as well as with lymph node naive CD4+ cells.

The V call is TRBV5-5, the J call TRBJ1-1; no firm D call. Material: Tregs sorted from blood. The TCR sequence derives from a female donor with breast cancer. In DNA form, the CDR3 reads TGTGCCAGCAGCTTGAACACTGAAGCTTTCTTT. Translation: CASSLNTEAFF. Combining the CDR3 with reference TRBV5-5 and TRBJ1-1 gives the whole variable domain DAGVTQSPTHLIKTRGQQVTLRCSPISGHKSVSWYQQVLGQGPQFIFQYYEKEERGRGNFPDRFSARQFPNYSSELNVNALLLGDSALYLCASSLNTEAFFGQGTRLTVV.